These T cell receptor beta chains were read from a single sample in a study of cytomegalovirus exposure and HLA in healthy donors. Here immunoSEQ multiplex PCR was the method, and the copy in TCRdb shows in-frame clones only, minus some. The profile covers about 200,000 clones, with approximately 86% appearing a single time and roughly 0.34% taken by the ten largest. The sequenced sample consisted of PBMCs. The receptors here all came from a woman aged 30 to 39 in good health and CMV-seronegative. The CDR3 runs from the conserved cysteine through the conserved F or W. The D gene is left open where the match is weak. Clone size is stated in some rows and not others, as once, few, many or a class when expanded.

TRBD1 | - | TRBJ2-7 | TRBV7-8 | CASGQGIYEQYF | TGTGCCAGCGGACAGGGAATCTACGAGCAGTACTTC
- | - | TRBJ2-6 | TRBV18 | CASSIGSPGANVLTF | TGTGCCAGCTCGATCGGGTCTCCTGGGGCCAACGTCCTGACTTTC
TRBD1 | - | TRBJ1-1 | TRBV7-9 | CASSLTGDLAFF | TGTGCCAGCAGCTTAACAGGGGACCTAGCTTTCTTT
- | once | TRBJ1-1 | TRBV7-9 | CASSLAQGGTEAFF | TGTGCCAGCAGCTTAGCGCAAGGGGGCACTGAAGCTTTCTTT
- | - | TRBJ1-4 | TRBV9 | CASSTRTGGANEKLFF | TGTGCCAGCAGCACCCGGACGGGGGGAGCTAATGAAAAACTGTTTTTT
- | - | TRBJ1-1 | TRBV5-1 | CASSSDRDTEAFF | TGCGCCAGCAGCTCCGATCGGGACACCGAAGCTTTCTTT
- | - | TRBJ2-7 | TRBV6-5 | CASSNPGAYEQYF | TGTGCCAGCAGTAACCCCGGGGCCTACGAGCAGTACTTC
- | once | TRBJ1-3 | TRBV10-3 | CAISEAGSGNTIYF | TGTGCCATCAGTGAGGCGGGATCAGGAAACACCATATATTTT
- | - | TRBJ1-5 | TRBV19 | CASTEGRGFHQPQHF | TGTGCCAGTACCGAAGGAAGAGGGTTTCATCAGCCCCAGCATTTT
- | - | TRBJ1-3 | TRBV9 | CASSVDTGTSSGNTIYF | TGTGCCAGCAGCGTAGATACAGGAACGTCCTCTGGAAACACCATATATTTT
TRBD2 | - | TRBJ2-3 | TRBV4-1 | CASSRYGGGGGTDTQYF | TGCGCCAGCAGCCGCTACGGGGGCGGGGGGGGCACAGATACGCAGTATTTT
TRBD1 | - | TRBJ1-1 | TRBV7-9 | CASSRLAGGQTEAFF | TGTGCCAGCAGCCGCCTGGCAGGGGGACAGACTGAAGCTTTCTTT
- | once | TRBJ2-7 | TRBV6-1 | CASCRQELPGYEQYF | TGTGCCAGCTGCCGACAGGAGCTCCCGGGCTACGAGCAGTACTTC
TRBD1 | - | TRBJ1-1 | TRBV18 | CASSPSGGAYFTEAFF | TGTGCCAGCTCACCTTCAGGGGGCGCATATTTTACTGAAGCTTTCTTT
TRBD2 | - | TRBJ2-5 | TRBV28 | CASRPAGEGETQYF | TGTGCCAGCAGACCAGCGGGAGAAGGCGAGACCCAGTACTTC
TRBD1 | - | TRBJ2-4 | TRBV2 | CASSADRGFRLAKNIQYF | TGTGCCAGCAGCGCTGACAGGGGGTTTCGACTAGCCAAAAACATTCAGTACTTC
- | few | TRBJ1-5 | TRBV19 | CASRPLQGGNQPQHF | TGTGCCAGTAGGCCTCTCCAGGGTGGCAATCAGCCCCAGCATTTT
- | - | TRBJ2-1 | TRBV7-3 | CASSRVGAVSYNEQFF | TGTGCCAGCAGCCGAGTGGGAGCGGTCTCCTACAATGAGCAGTTCTTC
- | - | TRBJ2-2 | TRBV7-2 | CASSLWTAGELFF | TGTGCCAGCAGCTTATGGACAGCCGGGGAGCTGTTTTTT
- | - | TRBJ1-2 | TRBV6-5 | CASSYAGGRYGYTF | TGTGCCAGCAGTTATGCGGGGGGCAGATATGGCTACACCTTC
TRBD2 | - | TRBJ2-1 | TRBV9 | CASSVVGTSTGNEQFF | TGTGCCAGCAGCGTAGTAGGGACTAGTACTGGGAATGAGCAGTTCTTC
- | - | TRBJ2-6 | TRBV11-2 | CASSWTDSGANVLTF | TGTGCCAGCAGCTGGACAGACTCTGGGGCCAACGTCCTGACTTTC
TRBD1 | - | TRBJ1-4 | TRBV4-1 | CASSQVGRGVNEKLFF | TGCGCCAGCAGCCAAGTAGGCAGGGGGGTTAATGAAAAACTGTTTTTT
TRBD1 | - | TRBJ2-2 | TRBV19 | CASRTPGQGAYLAGELLF | TGTGCCAGTAGGACCCCGGGACAGGGGGCATATCTGGCCGGGGAGCTGCTTTTT
TRBD2 | - | TRBJ2-1 | TRBV5-4 | CASGSFGLAYNEQFF | TGTGCCAGCGGGTCTTTCGGACTAGCCTACAATGAGCAGTTCTTC
- | - | TRBJ2-2 | TRBV2 | CASNGGFGELFF | TGTGCCAGCAATGGGGGGTTCGGGGAGCTGTTTTTT
TRBD1 | - | TRBJ2-7 | TRBV30 | CAWSARDRDYEQYF | TGTGCCTGGAGTGCGAGGGACAGGGACTACGAGCAGTACTTC
- | - | TRBJ1-3 | TRBV2 | CASSVGGTRSGNTIYF | TGTGCCAGCAGTGTTGGGGGCACCCGCTCTGGAAACACCATATATTTT
TRBD2 | - | TRBJ2-5 | TRBV10-3 | CAISESGGETQYF | TGTGCCATCAGTGAGTCGGGGGGGGAGACCCAGTACTTC
TRBD2 | - | TRBJ2-3 | TRBV29-1 | CSVAWERLAPEDTQYF | TGCAGCGTTGCCTGGGAAAGACTAGCGCCCGAAGATACGCAGTATTTT